Listed here are 10 T cell receptor beta chains from one sample, sequenced in a study of a mutant IDH1 vaccine in newly diagnosed glioma. TCRdb's copy holds only in-frame clones and misses some; the assay was immunoSEQ multiplex PCR. In the table there are around 15,000 clones, just under 97% of which are singletons. The time point: baseline, week 1 (first vaccination visit). Treatment of the sample: pre-vaccination baseline after standard-of-care therapy. The sequencing used peripheral blood mononuclear cells (PBMCs), collected from a glioma patient treated with radiotherapy, temozolomide or both. The source is a woman between 18 and 29 years old with glioma. Some clones in this sample may be carry-over from other donors' samples.

The chain has TRBV4-1 and TRBJ2-3, with 7 bases aligning to TRBD2. The CDR3 loop spans 15 amino acids. The ends lost 4 bases at V and 0 bases at J; junction bases unmatched: 4. In germline, CDR1 is MGHRA, CDR2 YSYEKL. This CDR3 reads CASSRTGLSTDTQYF. CDR3 coding DNA: TGCGCCAGCAGCCGCACGGGACTAAGCACAGATACGCAGTATTTT.

This chain links TRBV2 with TRBJ2-7; a possible D gene is TRBD2 (5 bases). V lost 8 bases, J lost 2 bases, and 10 bases lay in between. This CDR3 contains 12 residues. Germline V lookup: CDR1 SNHLY, CDR2 FYNNEI. CDR3 coding DNA: TGTGCCAGCTCGGGATGGACCTACGAGCAGTACTTC. This gives the protein CASSGWTYEQYF.

This clone was counted a single time. The chain is built from TRBV6-1 and TRBJ1-6; 8 nucleotides line up with TRBD1. Germline V gene lookup returns CDR1 MNHNS and CDR2 SASEGT. V lost 7 bases and J lost 10; bases outside the gene matches: 9. The CDR3 runs 14 residues. The CDR3 DNA follows: TGTGCCAGCAAGGAGCCAGGGGGCAGGTCACCCCTCCACTTT. It codes for CASKEPGGRSPLHF.

This sequence joins TRBV27 and TRBJ1-1, with 9 bases matching TRBD1. Germline CDR1 and CDR2: MNHEY and SMNVEV (reference sequence). Trimming removed 5 bases from V and 1 base from J; junction bases left unmatched: 2. The CDR3 runs to 14 residues. The CDR3 region is CASSPGQGNTEAFF. CDR3 in DNA: TGTGCCAGCAGTCCGGGACAGGGGAACACTGAAGCTTTCTTT.

CDR3 in amino acids: CASSLGGMSARDEQYF. Here the CDR3 DNA reads TGTGCCAGCTCACTAGGGGGGATGAGCGCTCGGGACGAGCAGTACTTC. J is TRBJ2-7 and V is TRBV18; the D gene could be TRBD1 or TRBD2 (6 bases each). Trimming cost V 4 bases and J 5 bases, with 21 bases left between them. CDR1 and CDR2 from the germline V gene are KGHSH and LQKENI. CDR3 size: 16 residues.

This rearrangement joins TRBV4-2 to TRBJ2-7; 8 bases fit TRBD2. With 2 bases clipped from V and 10 bases from J, the junction kept 7 bases outside the gene matches. There are 13 residues in the CDR3. Per the germline V gene, CDR1 is LGHNA and CDR2 is YNFKEQ. This CDR3 reads CASSQSLGTSQYF. CDR3 coding DNA: TGTGCCAGCAGCCAATCCTTAGGGACTAGTCAGTACTTC.

This CDR3 is CSGGMNTEAFF. CDR3 sequence (DNA): TGCAGCGGGGGAATGAACACTGAAGCTTTCTTT. The chain is built from TRBV29-1 and TRBJ1-1; D is unresolved. Germline values: CDR1 SQVTM, CDR2 ANQGSEA. The V gene lost 7 bases and the J gene lost 0 bases, with 6 bases spanning the gap. The CDR3 consists of 11 residues. The full variable domain, in which reference TRBV29-1 and TRBJ1-1 provide the parts outside the CDR3, is SAVISQKPSRDICQRGTSLTIQCQVDSQVTMMFWYRQQPGQSLTLIATANQGSEATYESGFVIDKFPISRPNLTFSTLTVSNMSPEDSSIYLCSGGMNTEAFFGQGTRLTVV.

The chain uses TRBV28 and TRBJ2-5, with 7 bases lining up with TRBD1. After removal of 5 bases from V and 6 bases from J, the junction contained 18 bases not matched to a gene. CDR3 length: 17 amino acids. The germline V gene encodes CDR1 MDHEN and CDR2 SYDVKM. The CDR3 spells CASSPNPTGAHAQTQYF. The DNA for the CDR3 is TGTGCCAGCAGTCCCAACCCCACAGGGGCCCACGCCCAGACCCAGTACTTC.

V gene TRBV11-2 combines with J gene TRBJ1-3; D is unclear. Germline lookup yields CDR1 SGHAT and CDR2 FQNNGV. The CDR3 contains 15 residues. The ends were cut back, 3 bases at V and 0 bases at J, with 9 bases in the middle. CDR3 DNA sequence: TGTGCCAGCAGCTTCCACAGCAGCTCTGGAAACACCATATATTTT. Residues: CASSFHSSSGNTIYF.

A single count supports this clone. The V gene is TRBV19, the J gene TRBJ2-7, with D maybe TRBD2 (7 bases). The length of the CDR3 is 15 residues. From germline, CDR1 is LNHDA and CDR2 SQIVND (reference sequence). Trimming cost V 4 bases and J 3 bases, with 16 bases left between them. The DNA of the CDR3 is TGTGCCAGTAGTACGGTGGGGGGGGGCCTCTACGAGCAGTACTTC. Its protein product is CASSTVGGGLYEQYF.